The source of this TCR beta chain is a study of blood T cell repertoires in COVID-19. Trimming stripped 3 bases from V and 0 bases from J, with 6 bases between. Germline loops: CDR1 MNHEY, CDR2 SMNVEV (reference sequence). CDR3 length: 13 amino acids. In the original workflow: Reference gene primer amplification in the assay estimated nucleated cell counts. Assay used: immunoSEQ multiplex PCR; TCRdb lists only in-frame clones, some missing. That table furnishes V, J and clone size, whereas the DNA furnished D and trimming. This table has some 130,000 clones, roughly 80% appearing once. The sequenced material came from PBMCs or T cells enriched from blood (not recorded which). The chain links TRBV27 to TRBJ2-7; D gene unclear. This clonotype was sampled from a man aged 35-49 years with acute COVID-19. CDR3 region: CASSFENSYEQYF. CDR3 DNA sequence: TGTGCCAGCAGTTTTGAGAACTCCTACGAGCAGTACTTC.